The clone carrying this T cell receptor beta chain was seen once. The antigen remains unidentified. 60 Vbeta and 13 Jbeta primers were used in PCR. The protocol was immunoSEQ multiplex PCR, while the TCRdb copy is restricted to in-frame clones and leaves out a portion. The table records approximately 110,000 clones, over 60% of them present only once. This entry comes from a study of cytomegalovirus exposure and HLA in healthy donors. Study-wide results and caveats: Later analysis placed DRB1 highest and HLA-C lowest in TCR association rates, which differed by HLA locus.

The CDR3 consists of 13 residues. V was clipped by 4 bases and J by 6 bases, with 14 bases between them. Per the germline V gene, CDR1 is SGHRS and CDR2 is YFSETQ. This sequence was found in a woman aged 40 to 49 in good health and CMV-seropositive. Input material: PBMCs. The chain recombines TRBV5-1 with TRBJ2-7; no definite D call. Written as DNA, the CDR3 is TGCGCCAGCAGCCCGTCGGTAGTTGCCGAGCAGTACTTC. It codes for CASSPSVVAEQYF.